This T cell receptor (beta chain) is from a study of shared clonotypes between healthy human individuals. About the study: Per donor, three plates held CD4 naive cells, three held CD4 memory, two held CD8 naive and one held CD8 memory.

Naive CD8 cells lacked CD45RO and underwent positive selection for CCR7, leaving out terminally differentiated effector memory CD45RA+ cells. Points on this clone: The antigen is undetermined.

Study-level results: Blood was the sole source, and tissue repertoires probably differ.

The data were produced by immunoSEQ multiplex PCR, yet TCRdb's version contains in-frame clones alone and is incomplete. The sample consists of some 2,100,000 clones, under 95% of them appearing once. Germline CDR1 and CDR2: MNHEY and SMNVEV (reference sequence). This CDR3 has 14 amino acids. Trimming took 5 bases from V and 5 from J, leaving 15 bases between them. Sequenced: naive CD8+ T cells from PBMCs. The J gene is TRBJ2-5, the V gene TRBV27; D unresolved. The sequence derives from a man aged 18-30 years in good health. Some clones in this sample may be carry-over from other donors' samples. The CDR3 reads CASSPGAFLETQYF. The CDR3 coding sequence is TGTGCCAGCAGTCCCGGTGCGTTTTTGGAGACCCAGTACTTC.